This record concerns one T cell receptor (beta chain) sequence. These data come from a study of blood T cell repertoires in COVID-19. Trimming cost V 3 bases and J 3 bases, with 6 bases left between them. Germline-derived CDR1 and CDR2 are WNHNN and SYGVQD (reference sequence). This CDR3 has 13 residues. How the authors handled the data: From reference gene primer amplification, estimates of nucleated cell counts were derived. The protocol was immunoSEQ multiplex PCR, while the TCRdb copy is restricted to in-frame clones and leaves out a portion. That table gives V, J and clone size, and the DNA gave D and trimming. The table includes 65,000 to 85,000 clones, 80% to 90% detected once.

This chain joins TRBV10-1 and TRBJ1-3; no firm D call. The sequence was collected from a woman between 55 and 75 years old with acute or convalescent COVID-19. Sequences were obtained from peripheral blood. The DNA of the CDR3 is TGCGCCAGCAGTGACTACCTTGGAAACACCATATATTTT. Protein product: CASSDYLGNTIYF.